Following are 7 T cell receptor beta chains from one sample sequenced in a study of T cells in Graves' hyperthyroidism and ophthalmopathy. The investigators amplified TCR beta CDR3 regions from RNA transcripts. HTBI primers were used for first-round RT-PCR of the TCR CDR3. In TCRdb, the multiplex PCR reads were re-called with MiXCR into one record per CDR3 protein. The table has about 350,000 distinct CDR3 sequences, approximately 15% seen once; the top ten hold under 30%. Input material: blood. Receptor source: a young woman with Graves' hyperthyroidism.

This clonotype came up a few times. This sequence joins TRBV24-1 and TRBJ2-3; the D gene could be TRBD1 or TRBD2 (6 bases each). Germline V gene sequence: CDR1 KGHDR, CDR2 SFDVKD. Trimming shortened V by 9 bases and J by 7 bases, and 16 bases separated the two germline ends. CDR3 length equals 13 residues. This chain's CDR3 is CATGRRGRNTQYF. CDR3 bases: TGTGCCACCGGCCGTAGGGGGAGGAATACGCAGTATTTT.

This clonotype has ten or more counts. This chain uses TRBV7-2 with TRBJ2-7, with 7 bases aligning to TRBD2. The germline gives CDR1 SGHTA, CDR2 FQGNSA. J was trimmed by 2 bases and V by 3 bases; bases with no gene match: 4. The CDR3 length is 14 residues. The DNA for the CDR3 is TGTGCCAGCAGCTTTCTTAGCGGGCCCTACGAGCAGTACTTC. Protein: CASSFLSGPYEQYF.

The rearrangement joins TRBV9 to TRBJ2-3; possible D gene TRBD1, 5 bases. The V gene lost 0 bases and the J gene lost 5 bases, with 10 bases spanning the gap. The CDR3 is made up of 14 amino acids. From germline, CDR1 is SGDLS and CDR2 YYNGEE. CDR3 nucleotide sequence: TGTGCCAGCAGCGTAGTAGGGGCATTAGATACGCAGTATTTT. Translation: CASSVVGALDTQYF.

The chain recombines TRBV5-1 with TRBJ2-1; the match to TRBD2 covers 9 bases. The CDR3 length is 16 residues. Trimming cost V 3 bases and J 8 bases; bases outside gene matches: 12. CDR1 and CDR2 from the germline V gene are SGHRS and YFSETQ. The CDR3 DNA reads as TGCGCCAGCAGCTCCGTTGGGGCGGGAGGGGTCGATGAGCAGTTCTTC. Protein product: CASSSVGAGGVDEQFF. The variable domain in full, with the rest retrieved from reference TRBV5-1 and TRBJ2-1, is KAGVTQTPRYLIKTRGQQVTLSCSPISGHRSVSWYQQTPGQGLQFLFEYFSETQRNKGNFPGRFSGRQFSNSRSEMNVSTLELGDSALYLCASSSVGAGGVDEQFFGPGTRLTVL.

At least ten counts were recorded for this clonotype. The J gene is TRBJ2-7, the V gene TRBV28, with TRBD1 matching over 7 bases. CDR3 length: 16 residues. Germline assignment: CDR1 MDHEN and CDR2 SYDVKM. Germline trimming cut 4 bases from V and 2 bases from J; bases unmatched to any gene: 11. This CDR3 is CASSSVRIGQAYEQYF. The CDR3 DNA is TGTGCCAGCAGTTCAGTGCGAATTGGACAGGCCTACGAGCAGTACTTC.

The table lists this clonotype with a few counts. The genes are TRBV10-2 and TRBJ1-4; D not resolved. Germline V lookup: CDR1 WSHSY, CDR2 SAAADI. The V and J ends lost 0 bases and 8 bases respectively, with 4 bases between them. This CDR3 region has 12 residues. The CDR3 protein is CASSESREKLFF. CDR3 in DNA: TGCGCCAGCAGTGAGTCGAGGGAAAAACTGTTTTTT.

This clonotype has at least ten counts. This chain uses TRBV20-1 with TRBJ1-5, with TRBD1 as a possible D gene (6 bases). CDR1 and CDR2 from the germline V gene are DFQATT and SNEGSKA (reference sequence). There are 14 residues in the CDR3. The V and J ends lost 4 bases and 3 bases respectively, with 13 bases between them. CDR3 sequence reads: CSANVQGNNQPQHF. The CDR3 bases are TGCAGTGCTAATGTACAGGGAAACAATCAGCCCCAGCATTTT.